This T cell receptor (beta chain) appears in the sequencing data of a study of blood T cell repertoires in COVID-19. Study-wide context: PBMCs, B-cell-depleted T cells, or T cells were the source of the cDNA or gDNA that made up the material.

This clone appeared a single time. Clones were read by immunoSEQ multiplex PCR, and TCRdb kept only the in-frame ones, dropping some. This table holds roughly 200,000 clones, 85% to 90% found once. Germline V gene data show CDR1 as SGHRS and CDR2 as YFSETQ. CDR3 length equals 14 residues. V lost 0 bases, J lost 8 bases, and 11 bases lay in between. Sequenced material: PBMCs or T cells enriched from blood (not recorded which). This clonotype was sampled from a man aged 35 to 55 who had recovered from COVID-19. This chain uses TRBV5-1 with TRBJ1-4, with D tentatively TRBD1 (5 bases). The CDR3 here is CASSLDRPYEKLFF. CDR3 nucleotide sequence: TGCGCCAGCAGCTTGGACAGGCCCTACGAAAAACTGTTTTTT.